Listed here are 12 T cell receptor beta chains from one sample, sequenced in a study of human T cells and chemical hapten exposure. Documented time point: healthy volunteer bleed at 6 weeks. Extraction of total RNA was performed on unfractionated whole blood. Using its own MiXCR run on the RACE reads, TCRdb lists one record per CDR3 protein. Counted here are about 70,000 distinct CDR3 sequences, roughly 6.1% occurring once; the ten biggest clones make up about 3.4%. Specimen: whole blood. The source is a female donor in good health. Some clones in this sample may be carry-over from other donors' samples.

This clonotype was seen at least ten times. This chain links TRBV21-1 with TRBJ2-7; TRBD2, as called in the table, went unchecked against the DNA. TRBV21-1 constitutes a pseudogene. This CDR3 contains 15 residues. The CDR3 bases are TGTGCCAGCAGCAAACCGGGACTAGCGGAAGACGAGCAGTACTTC. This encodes CASSKPGLAEDEQYF.

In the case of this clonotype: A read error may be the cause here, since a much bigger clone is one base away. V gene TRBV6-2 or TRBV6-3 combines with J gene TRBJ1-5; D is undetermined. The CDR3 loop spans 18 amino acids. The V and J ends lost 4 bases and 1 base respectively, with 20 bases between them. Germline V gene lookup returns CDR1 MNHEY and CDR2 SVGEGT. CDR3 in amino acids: CASSSRLNEGGSNQPQHF. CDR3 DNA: TGTGCCAGCAGTTCTCGACTGAATGAGGGTGGGAGCAATCAGCCCCAGCATTTT.

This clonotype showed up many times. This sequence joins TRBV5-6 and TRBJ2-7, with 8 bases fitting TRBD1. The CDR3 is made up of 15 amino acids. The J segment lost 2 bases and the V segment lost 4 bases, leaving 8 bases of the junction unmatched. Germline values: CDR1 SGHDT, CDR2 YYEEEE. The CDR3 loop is CASSRRTGLAYEQYF. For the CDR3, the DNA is TGTGCCAGCAGCCGCCGGACAGGGCTCGCCTACGAGCAGTACTTC.

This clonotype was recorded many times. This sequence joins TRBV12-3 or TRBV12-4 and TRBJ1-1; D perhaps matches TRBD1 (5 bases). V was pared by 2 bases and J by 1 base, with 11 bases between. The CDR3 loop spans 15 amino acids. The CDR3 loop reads CASSLNPGQNTEAFF. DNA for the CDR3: TGTGCCAGCAGTTTAAACCCCGGACAGAACACTGAAGCTTTCTTT.

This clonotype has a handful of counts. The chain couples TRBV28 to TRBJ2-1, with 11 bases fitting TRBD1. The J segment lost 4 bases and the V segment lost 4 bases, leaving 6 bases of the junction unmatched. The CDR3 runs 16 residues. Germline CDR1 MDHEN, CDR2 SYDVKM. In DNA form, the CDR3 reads TGTGCCAGCAGTTCGTTCGGACAGGGGGCATACAATGAGCAGTTCTTC. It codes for CASSSFGQGAYNEQFF.

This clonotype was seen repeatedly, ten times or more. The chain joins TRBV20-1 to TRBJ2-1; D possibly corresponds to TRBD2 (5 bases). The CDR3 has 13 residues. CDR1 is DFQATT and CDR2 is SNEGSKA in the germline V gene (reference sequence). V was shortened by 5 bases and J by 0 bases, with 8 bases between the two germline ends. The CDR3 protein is CSACGSSYNEQFF. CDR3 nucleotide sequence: TGCAGTGCTTGTGGGAGCTCCTACAATGAGCAGTTCTTC.

The CDR3 DNA is TGTGCCAGCAGCAGAGCCCCGAATACCTACGAGCAGTACTTC. Translation: CASSRAPNTYEQYF. V usage is TRBV7-2 and J usage is TRBJ2-7; D is ambiguous. In germline, CDR1 is SGHTA, CDR2 FQGNSA. The CDR3 runs to 14 residues. Trimming removed 5 bases at V and 2 bases at J, with 13 bases between.

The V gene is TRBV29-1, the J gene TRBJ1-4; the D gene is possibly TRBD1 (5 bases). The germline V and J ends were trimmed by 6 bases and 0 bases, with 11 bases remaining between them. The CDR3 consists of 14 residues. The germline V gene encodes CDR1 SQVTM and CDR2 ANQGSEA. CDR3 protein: CSVQGHSTNEKLFF. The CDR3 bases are TGCAGCGTGCAAGGACATTCAACTAATGAAAAACTGTTTTTT.

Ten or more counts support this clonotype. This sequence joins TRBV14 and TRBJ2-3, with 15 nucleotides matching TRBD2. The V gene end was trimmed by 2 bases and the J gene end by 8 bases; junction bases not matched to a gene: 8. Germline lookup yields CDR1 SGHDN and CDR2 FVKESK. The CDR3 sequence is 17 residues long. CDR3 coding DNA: TGTGCCAGCAGCCAAATCTGGACTAGCGGGAGGGCCGGTACGCAGTATTTT. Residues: CASSQIWTSGRAGTQYF.

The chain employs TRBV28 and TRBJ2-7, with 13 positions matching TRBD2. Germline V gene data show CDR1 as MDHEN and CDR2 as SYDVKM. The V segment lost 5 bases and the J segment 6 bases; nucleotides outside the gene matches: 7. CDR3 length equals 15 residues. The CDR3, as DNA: TGTGCCAGCAGTACTACTAGCGGGAGGGCGGTCGAGCAGTACTTC. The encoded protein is CASSTTSGRAVEQYF.

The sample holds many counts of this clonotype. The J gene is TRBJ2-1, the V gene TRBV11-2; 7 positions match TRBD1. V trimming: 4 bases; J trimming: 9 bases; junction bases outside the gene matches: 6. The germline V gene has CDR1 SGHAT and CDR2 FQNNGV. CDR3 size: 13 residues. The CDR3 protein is CASSSRAGGEQFF. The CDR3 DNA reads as TGTGCCAGCAGCTCCAGGGCAGGGGGTGAGCAGTTCTTC.

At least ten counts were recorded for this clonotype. The CDR3 is CSVARGNTEAFF. CDR3 sequence (DNA): TGCAGCGTTGCCAGGGGGAACACTGAAGCTTTCTTT. The chain links TRBV29-1 to TRBJ1-1; tentative D call: TRBD1 (6 bases). CDR3 length: 12 residues. The V gene's germline CDR1 is SQVTM and CDR2 ANQGSEA. V lost 4 bases to trimming and J lost 1 base, with 7 bases between them.